This T cell receptor (beta chain) comes out of a study of shared clonotypes between healthy human individuals. Study-level background: A couple of women and three men aged 18 to 49 served as donors. A donor's plate count was three for CD4 naive and three for CD4 memory; CD8 naive had two and CD8 memory one. Study results and caveats: Estimated richness was generally greater in naive than memory subsets.

Germline trimming cut 5 bases from V and 6 bases from J; bases unmatched to any gene: 4. The CDR3 length is 14 residues. The germline CDR1 and CDR2 sequences are MNHEY and SMNVEV (reference sequence). Original analysis: ImmunoSEQ only sent back junction sequences with no quality scores, so filtering was done differently. This table comes from immunoSEQ multiplex PCR, and its TCRdb copy is limited to in-frame clones, with some not included. From that table come the V and J calls and clone size; the DNA was used to work out D and trimming. Among 2 million to 2.5 million clones listed, just under 95% were seen once. Naive CD8 cells were CD45RO-negative, positively selected for CCR7, excluding terminally differentiated effector memory CD45RA+ cells. Regarding this clone: Its target is not known. Within the sample, other DNA sequences also encode this same CDR3.

This chain joins TRBV27 and TRBJ1-5, with 10 bases fitting TRBD1. Sequencing used naive CD8+ T cells sorted from blood. The clonotype was recovered from a man younger than 30 in good health. CDR3 bases: TGTGCCAGCAGTCCGACAGGGGGCTTTCAGCCCCAGCATTTT. It translates to CASSPTGGFQPQHF.